The rows below give T cell receptor beta chains drawn from one sample of a study of blood T cells in healthy people across ages. TCRdb used MiXCR to reprocess the 5' RACE reads, holding one entry per CDR3 protein. This sample yields around 990,000 distinct CDR3 sequences, of which approximately 38% are seen a single time; about an eighth belongs to the top ten. Sequences were obtained from blood. Receptors were obtained from a man in his late teens or twenties in good health. The CDR3 runs from the conserved cysteine through the conserved F or W. The D gene is left open where the match is weak. The size of a clone is reported for some rows only, either as once, few or many, or as a class for expanded clones.

J	V	D	size	length	CDR3	DNA
TRBJ2-1	TRBV12-5	NA	few	15	CASGPPLAVYNEQFF	TGTGCTAGTGGCCCCCCCCTGGCAGTGTACAATGAGCAGTTCTTC
TRBJ1-6	TRBV12-3/TRBV12-4	NA	few	12	CASRGSNSPLHF	TGTGCCAGCAGGGGGTCCAATTCACCCCTCCACTTT
TRBJ1-1	TRBV12-3/TRBV12-4	NA	NA	14	CASSVGQGIGGAFF	TGTGCCAGCAGTGTAGGGCAGGGTATAGGTGGGGCTTTCTTT
TRBJ1-3	TRBV29-1	NA	NA	12	CSGGSPGNTIYF	TGCAGCGGGGGAAGTCCTGGAAACACCATATATTTT
TRBJ2-1	TRBV4-2	NA	NA	16	CASSQKRADSYNEQFF	TGTGCCAGCAGCCAAAAACGGGCGGACTCCTACAATGAGCAGTTCTTC
TRBJ2-5	TRBV7-2	NA	NA	13	CASSLVHRETQYF	TGTGCCAGCAGCTTAGTTCACCGTGAGACCCAGTACTTC
TRBJ1-1	TRBV4-3	NA	NA	17	CASSQDLAKPGNTEAFF	TGCGCCAGCAGCCAAGACCTCGCCAAACCAGGGAACACTGAAGCTTTCTTT
TRBJ1-2	TRBV20-1	TRBD1	NA	13	CSAPGTGLYGYTF	TGCAGTGCTCCCGGGACAGGGCTCTATGGCTACACCTTC
TRBJ1-5	TRBV7-2	NA	NA	15	CASSLFGGQNQPQHF	TGTGCCAGCAGCTTATTTGGGGGGCAGAATCAGCCCCAGCATTTT
TRBJ1-1	TRBV6-5	NA	NA	12	CASSEGTTEAFF	TGTGCCAGCAGTGAAGGGACGACTGAAGCTTTCTTT
TRBJ1-2	TRBV6-5	NA	NA	17	CASSYWGLGQPIDGYTF	TGTGCCAGCAGTTACTGGGGCCTAGGCCAGCCCATCGATGGCTACACCTTC
TRBJ1-1	TRBV4-3	NA	few	14	CASSQPAGRAEAFF	TGCGCCAGCAGCCAACCGGCAGGTAGGGCTGAAGCTTTCTTT
TRBJ1-5	TRBV7-2	NA	NA	14	CASSYWGSNQPQHF	TGTGCCAGCAGCTACTGGGGGTCCAATCAGCCCCAGCATTTT
TRBJ1-2	TRBV29-1	NA	few	14	CSVVDSPSNYGYTF	TGCAGCGTTGTCGACAGCCCATCTAACTATGGCTACACCTTC
TRBJ2-1	TRBV6-1	NA	many	13	CASSEFVHNEQFF	TGTGCCAGCAGTGAATTTGTCCACAATGAGCAGTTCTTC
TRBJ1-2	TRBV2	TRBD1	few	14	CASWRTGGYYGYTF	TGTGCCAGCTGGCGTACAGGGGGCTACTATGGCTACACCTTC
TRBJ1-4	TRBV2	NA	few	15	CASSDGGATNEKLFF	TGTGCCAGCAGTGACGGGGGCGCAACTAATGAAAAACTGTTTTTT
TRBJ2-1	TRBV12-3/TRBV12-4	TRBD1	few	13	CASNRDRYNEQFF	TGTGCCAGCAACAGGGACAGATACAATGAGCAGTTCTTC
TRBJ1-1	TRBV6-1	NA	NA	15	CASSELRERDTEAFF	TGTGCCAGCAGTGAATTGCGGGAGCGGGACACTGAAGCTTTCTTT
TRBJ2-1	TRBV12-5	TRBD2	NA	15	CASGTGSGGINEQFF	TGTGCTAGTGGAACGGGTAGCGGGGGAATTAATGAGCAGTTCTTC
TRBJ1-1	TRBV10-3	NA	few	13	CAISESFNTEAFF	TGTGCCATCAGTGAAAGTTTTAACACTGAAGCTTTCTTT
TRBJ1-1	TRBV7-2	NA	NA	15	CASRISVQMNTEAFF	TGTGCCAGCAGAATTAGTGTACAGATGAACACTGAAGCTTTCTTT
TRBJ2-2	TRBV15	TRBD2	few	15	CATSRALAGTGELFF	TGTGCCACCAGCAGAGCTCTAGCGGGTACCGGGGAGCTGTTTTTT